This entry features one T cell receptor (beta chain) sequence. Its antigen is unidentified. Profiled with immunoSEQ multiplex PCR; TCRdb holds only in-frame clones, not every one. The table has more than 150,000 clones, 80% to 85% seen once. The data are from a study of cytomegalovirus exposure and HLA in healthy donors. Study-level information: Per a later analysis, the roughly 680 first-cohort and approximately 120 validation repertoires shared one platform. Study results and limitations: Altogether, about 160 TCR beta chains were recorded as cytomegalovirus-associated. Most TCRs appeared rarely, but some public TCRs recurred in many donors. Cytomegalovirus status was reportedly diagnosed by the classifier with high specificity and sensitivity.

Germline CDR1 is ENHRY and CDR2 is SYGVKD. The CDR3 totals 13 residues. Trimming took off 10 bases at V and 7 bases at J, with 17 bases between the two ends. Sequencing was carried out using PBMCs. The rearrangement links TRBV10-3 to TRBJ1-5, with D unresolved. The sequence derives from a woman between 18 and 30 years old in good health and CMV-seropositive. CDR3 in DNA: TGTGCCACATCGGCGGGTGTCATACAGCCCCAGCATTTT. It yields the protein CATSAGVIQPQHF.